Below are 18 T cell receptor beta chains sequenced from a single sample in a study of cytomegalovirus exposure and HLA in healthy donors (dated by TCRdb to about 2017). The method was the immunoSEQ multiplex PCR assay. A mixture of 60 forward primers for TCR Vbeta segments and 13 reverse primers for TCR Jbeta segments was used in the multiplex PCR. The immuneACCESS repertoire file appears here via TCRdb, limited to in-frame rearrangements. These files lack a portion of the clones; in checked studies, under half of the deficit traces to unresolved V genes, and the cause of the others is not known. The sample records some 170,000 clones, approximately 80% of which are singletons. Together, the top ten hold approximately 5% of the sample. Material: PBMCs. These receptors were taken from a woman between 18 and 29 years old in good health and CMV-seropositive.

The V call is TRBV2, the J call TRBJ2-7, with a tentative D call TRBD1 (6 bases). Germline lookup yields CDR1 SNHLY and CDR2 FYNNEI. Trimming removed 5 bases at V and 3 bases at J, with 11 bases between. The CDR3 runs to 13 residues. The CDR3 sequence is CASSRTGNYEQYF. The CDR3 bases are TGTGCCAGCAGTAGAACAGGGAACTACGAGCAGTACTTC.

CDR3 amino acids: CASTRDRDYNEQFF. The CDR3 DNA follows: TGTGCCAGCACCCGGGACAGGGATTACAATGAGCAGTTCTTC. J is TRBJ2-1 and V is TRBV7-6, with TRBD1 matching over 9 bases. Unmatched junction bases numbered 5, after V lost 7 bases and J lost 4 bases. This CDR3 contains 14 residues. The germline V gene has CDR1 SGHVS and CDR2 FNYEAQ. Full variable domain (remainder filled in from reference TRBV7-6 and TRBJ2-1): GAGVSQSPRYKVTKRGQDVALRCDPISGHVSLYWYRQALGQGPEFLTYFNYEAQQDKSGLPNDRFSAERPEGSISTLTIQRTEQRDSAMYRCASTRDRDYNEQFFGPGTRLTVL.

This chain links TRBV11-2 with TRBJ1-4; D may be TRBD1 (5 bases). Germline CDR1 reads SGHAT; CDR2 reads FQNNGV. V was clipped by 5 bases and J by 8 bases, with 12 bases between them. The CDR3 runs to 13 residues. CDR3 nucleotides: TGTGCCAGCAGCCAGGGACTCGGCGAAAAACTGTTTTTT. Protein product: CASSQGLGEKLFF.

The chain combines TRBV6-5 with TRBJ1-6; D is ambiguous. Trimming pared 2 bases from V and 7 bases from J, leaving 9 bases between. Germline values: CDR1 MNHEY, CDR2 SVGAGI. This CDR3 has 14 residues. CDR3 in amino acids: CASSYDPRNSPLHF. The CDR3 bases are TGTGCCAGCAGTTACGACCCTAGGAATTCACCCCTCCACTTT.

The rearrangement uses TRBV21-1 and TRBJ1-5; TRBD1 was called by the table and not checked on the DNA. TRBV21-1 is tagged as a pseudogene. The CDR3 is made up of 11 amino acids. CDR3 DNA: TGTGCCAGCAAGGGGAATCAGCCCCAGCATTTT. It specifies CASKGNQPQHF.

DNA for the CDR3: TGTGCCAGCAGCTTGAATCAGGGGGCATACTATGGCTACACCTTC. Protein: CASSLNQGAYYGYTF. The rearrangement uses TRBV7-8 and TRBJ1-2; TRBD1 aligns across 8 bases. The J segment lost 3 bases and the V segment lost 3 bases, leaving 6 bases of the junction unmatched. Germline V gives CDR1 SGHVS, CDR2 FQNEAQ. The CDR3 has 15 residues.

The chain is built from TRBV7-2 and TRBJ2-3; 11 bases line up with TRBD2. Germline CDR1 SGHTA, CDR2 FQGNSA. The ends lost 1 base at V and 4 bases at J; junction bases unmatched: 7. The CDR3 is 17 residues long. CDR3 nucleotide sequence: TGTGCCAGCAGCTTAGGGGTTAGCGGGGGGGCCGCAGATACGCAGTATTTT. Amino acids: CASSLGVSGGAADTQYF.

This clone was observed once. The chain employs TRBV9 and TRBJ1-3, with a tentative D call TRBD1 (5 bases). This CDR3 spans 14 amino acids. Per germline, CDR1 SGDLS and CDR2 YYNGEE. The V and J ends lost 6 bases and 4 bases respectively, with 14 bases between them. The CDR3, as DNA: TGTGCCAGCACACCAGGGCCAGGAGGAAACACCATATATTTT. Amino acids: CASTPGPGGNTIYF.

This clone was recorded only once. The chain combines TRBV9 with TRBJ2-5; D unclear. The germline CDR1 and CDR2 sequences are SGDLS and YYNGEE. V gave up 0 bases and J gave up 1 base, with 7 bases separating them. The CDR3 has 14 residues. CDR3 residues: CASSVGSTQETQYF. For the CDR3, the DNA is TGTGCCAGCAGCGTAGGGTCTACCCAAGAGACCCAGTACTTC.

V is TRBV18 and J is TRBJ2-5; maybe TRBD2 (5 bases). The V gene lost 3 bases and the J gene lost 13 bases, with 9 bases spanning the gap. CDR1 is KGHSH and CDR2 is LQKENI in the germline V gene. The CDR3 consists of 10 residues. CDR3: CASSPRRRYF. In DNA, the CDR3 is TGTGCCAGCTCACCGAGGAGGCGGTACTTC.

This clone was picked up one time. V usage is TRBV30 and J usage is TRBJ1-4; D may be TRBD1 (6 bases). Per germline, CDR1 GTSNPN and CDR2 SVGIG (reference sequence). This CDR3 contains 14 residues. V lost 2 bases and J lost 4, with 11 bases in between. CDR3 sequence (DNA): TGTGCCTGGAGTAAGGGGGGGATTAATGAAAAACTGTTTTTT. Residues: CAWSKGGINEKLFF.

This clone was seen more than once but under ten times. The V and J genes are TRBV9 and TRBJ2-5; D not certain. This CDR3 region has 14 residues. V lost 3 bases to trimming and J lost 4 bases, with 13 bases between them. Germline V CDR1 and CDR2: SGDLS, YYNGEE. CDR3 nucleotide sequence: TGTGCCAGCAGCGCTTACAGTCTCGGAGAGACCCAGTACTTC. It yields the protein CASSAYSLGETQYF.

This chain joins TRBV4-2 and TRBJ2-5; TRBD2 matches 15 bases. This CDR3 contains 19 residues. The germline V gene encodes CDR1 LGHNA and CDR2 YNFKEQ. With 0 bases clipped from V and 0 bases from J, the junction kept 5 bases outside the gene matches. CDR3 sequence: CASSQEGGLAGGHQETQYF. CDR3 DNA sequence: TGTGCCAGCAGCCAAGAAGGGGGACTAGCGGGGGGTCACCAAGAGACCCAGTACTTC.

The chain is built from TRBV29-1 and TRBJ2-3, with D unclear. Germline CDR1 and CDR2: SQVTM and ANQGSEA. The V end was cut by 7 bases, the J end by 1 base, with 21 bases between. The CDR3 runs 16 residues. The CDR3 DNA sequence: TGCAGCGCCCTCGATTTCAGGATATTACGCACAGATACGCAGTATTTT. Its translation: CSALDFRILRTDTQYF.

The genes are TRBV11-3 and TRBJ2-3, with D perhaps matching TRBD2 (5 bases). V was clipped by 4 bases and J by 1 base, with 9 bases between them. The CDR3 consists of 14 residues. The germline V gene encodes CDR1 SGHNT and CDR2 YENEEA. The DNA for the CDR3 is TGTGCCAGCAGCTCCACCGGGGGCACAGATACGCAGTATTTT. Its translation: CASSSTGGTDTQYF.

The V and J genes are TRBV4-1 and TRBJ2-2, with 7 bases that match TRBD1. CDR1 and CDR2 from the germline V gene are MGHRA and YSYEKL. V lost 8 bases and J lost 5; bases outside the gene matches: 11. CDR3 length equals 15 residues. For the CDR3, the DNA is TGCGCCAGCTTTAAGGGGGCGTTCGTAACCGGGGAGCTGTTTTTT. It yields the protein CASFKGAFVTGELFF.

This clone was seen a single time. V is TRBV11-2 and J is TRBJ2-7; 9 bases are shared with TRBD2. Germline V CDR1 and CDR2: SGHAT, FQNNGV. This CDR3 region has 18 residues. V lost 2 bases and J lost 0; bases outside the gene matches: 11. The DNA of the CDR3 is TGTGCCAGCAGCTTAATGTCCTTTGTAGCGGGGGACTCCTACGAGCAGTACTTC. It encodes CASSLMSFVAGDSYEQYF.

This clone has a single count. The chain employs TRBV5-1 and TRBJ1-6; D remains ambiguous. V was shortened by 2 bases and J by 11 bases, with 11 bases between the two germline ends. The CDR3 loop spans 13 amino acids. Germline CDR1 and CDR2: SGHRS and YFSETQ. The chain's CDR3 is CASSLVYEAPLHF. CDR3 DNA: TGCGCCAGCAGCTTAGTCTATGAGGCACCCCTCCACTTT.